One sample yielded the 7 T cell receptor beta chains listed below, sequenced in a study of T cells after yellow fever vaccination. TCRdb reanalysed the 5' RACE reads using MiXCR and keeps one entry per CDR3 protein. This repertoire shows 450,000 to 550,000 distinct CDR3 sequences, roughly 22% found once; its top ten account for approximately 16%. Here the sequenced sample was PBMCs, taken less than 25 days after the first yellow fever vaccination. Source of these receptors: a man between 18 and 29 years old who received the YFV17D yellow fever vaccine.

This sequence joins TRBV4-2 and TRBJ1-4; D ambiguous. The germline V gene has CDR1 LGHNA and CDR2 YNFKEQ. Trimming left V 0 bases short and J 4 bases short, with 9 bases between. The CDR3 spans 15 residues. The chain's CDR3 is CASSQDPKGNEKLFF. The CDR3 nucleotides are TGTGCCAGCAGCCAAGACCCGAAGGGTAATGAAAAACTGTTTTTT.

This clonotype was seen many times. This CDR3 is CASSPRTGNYEQYF. The CDR3 DNA is TGTGCCAGCAGTCCCCGGACAGGGAACTACGAGCAGTACTTC. The genes are TRBV28 and TRBJ2-7, with 8 bases lining up with TRBD1. The V segment lost 5 bases and the J segment 3 bases; nucleotides outside the gene matches: 6. Germline V gene data show CDR1 as MDHEN and CDR2 as SYDVKM. The CDR3 is 14 amino acids.

This chain links TRBV9 with TRBJ2-3; D perhaps matches TRBD1 (6 bases). The ends were cut back, 4 bases at V and 0 bases at J, with 15 bases in the middle. Per germline, CDR1 SGDLS and CDR2 YYNGEE. The CDR3 is 16 residues long. The CDR3 sequence is CASSSGTSLSTDTQYF. The CDR3 DNA is TGTGCCAGCAGCTCCGGGACAAGCCTTAGCACAGATACGCAGTATTTT.

The rearrangement uses TRBV5-1 and TRBJ1-4; 8 bases are a match to TRBD1. Germline V lookup: CDR1 SGHRS, CDR2 YFSETQ. With V trimmed by 7 bases and J by 4 bases, 9 bases remained unmatched. The CDR3 runs 15 residues. The CDR3 DNA sequence: TGCGCCAGCCTGATGCGGGGACAGGATAATGAAAAACTGTTTTTT. Translating gives CASLMRGQDNEKLFF.

The V call is TRBV6-1, the J call TRBJ2-3, with D maybe TRBD2 (6 bases). Deletions cut 6 bases from V and 2 bases from J, with 12 bases between. The CDR3 sequence is 14 residues long. From germline, CDR1 is MNHNS and CDR2 SASEGT. The CDR3 loop reads CASREGNPTDTQYF. The CDR3 region has the DNA TGTGCCAGCAGGGAGGGGAACCCCACAGATACGCAGTATTTT.

This clonotype was picked up a small number of times. The gene calls are TRBV15 and TRBJ2-7; D remains unclear. CDR1 is LNHNV and CDR2 is YYDKDF in the germline V gene (reference sequence). The CDR3 spans 16 residues. V shed 1 base and J shed 2 bases, with 15 bases lying between them. CDR3 bases: TGTGCCACCAGCAGAGTTGCGAGGCCGTTAACCTACGAGCAGTACTTC. Protein: CATSRVARPLTYEQYF.

This clonotype came up a few times. This chain connects TRBV7-2 to TRBJ1-1; the D is unclear. Germline CDR1 is SGHTA and CDR2 is FQGNSA. The CDR3 is made up of 14 amino acids. V was shortened by 7 bases and J by 5 bases, with 17 bases between the two germline ends. CDR3 nucleotides: TGTGCCAGCAAAACACCTTCGCATGGGACTGAAGCTTTCTTT. Amino acid sequence: CASKTPSHGTEAFF.